Here is one T cell receptor (beta chain) with its context. This entry belongs to a study of T cell responses to AZD1222 COVID-19 vaccine. Libraries were prepared by immunoSEQ multiplex PCR; TCRdb keeps only in-frame clonotypes and omits some of them. Among around 140,000 clones listed, 89% were seen once. The germline V gene encodes CDR1 SGHTA and CDR2 FQGNSA. The CDR3 has 14 residues. Trimming shortened V by 4 bases and J by 1 base, and 11 bases separated the two germline ends. The TCR was taken from an adult in good health. The starting material was peripheral blood, obtained on day 0 of AZD1222 vaccination. The rearrangement uses TRBV7-2 and TRBJ2-7; tentatively, D is TRBD1 (6 bases). The CDR3 protein is CASSSYRASYEQYF. The CDR3 DNA reads TGTGCCAGCAGCTCTTACAGGGCATCCTACGAGCAGTACTTC.